This TCR beta chain appears in the sequencing data of a study of blood T cell repertoires in COVID-19. About the study: Acute and convalescent COVID-19 specimens originated in the United States, Italy and Spain. PBMCs, B-cell-depleted T cells, or T cells were the source of the cDNA or gDNA that made up the material.

V trimming: 3 bases; J trimming: 4 bases; junction bases outside the gene matches: 7. Germline V lookup: CDR1 LNHDA, CDR2 SQIVND (reference sequence). CDR3 length: 15 amino acids. This clone was recorded only once. In the original processing: Amplification of reference gene primers provided the estimated nucleated cell counts. Method: immunoSEQ multiplex PCR; TCRdb's copy keeps in-frame clones and lacks some. V, J and clone size were drawn from that table, and D and trimming were deduced from the DNA. The sample carries under 350,000 clones, around nine tenths recorded once. This receptor was obtained from a man in his sixties or seventies with acute or convalescent COVID-19. Sequenced material: peripheral blood. The chain couples TRBV19 to TRBJ2-5; 8 bases are a match to TRBD1. CDR3 sequence (DNA): TGTGCCAGTAGTATCGAGGCAGGGGGCACAGAGACCCAGTACTTC. It encodes CASSIEAGGTETQYF.